The source of this T cell receptor beta chain is a study of T cell changes during pregnancy in multiple sclerosis. Clones were read by immunoSEQ multiplex PCR, and TCRdb kept only the in-frame ones, dropping some. Of about 58,000 clones listed, about 90% are singletons. The receptor comes from a female donor in good health, enrolled as a control in a pregnancy study. Sequences were derived from CD4+ T cells from peripheral blood mononuclear cells, sampled after pregnancy.

The CDR3 DNA reads as TGCGCCAGCAGCCAAGATAGTAGCTCCTATAATTCACCCCTCCACTTT. Its translation: CASSQDSSSYNSPLHF. The chain links TRBV4-3 to TRBJ1-6; D is unresolved. The CDR3 runs 16 residues. Germline V gene sequence: CDR1 LGHNA, CDR2 YSLEER. Trimming removed 0 bases at V and 0 bases at J, with 6 bases between.